This T cell receptor (beta chain) was identified during a study of T cells in tuberculosis. Note on this clone: No antigen is known for it.

Study observations and caveats: Samples were chosen by availability of cryopreserved specimens.

This CDR3 spans 15 amino acids. J gave up 5 bases and V 2 bases, and 7 bases lay outside the gene matches. Germline V CDR1 and CDR2: LNHDA, SQIVND (reference sequence). This table comes from immunoSEQ multiplex PCR, and its TCRdb copy is limited to in-frame clones, with some not included. This sample has 20,000 to 25,000 clones; 97% occur once, and the top ten carry around 6.2%. The gene calls are TRBV19 and TRBJ1-1; TRBD1 aligns across 8 bases. The receptor was isolated from a donor aged 10-30 years with latent tuberculosis or without tuberculosis infection. What was sequenced was PBMCs. CDR3 nucleotide sequence: TGTGCCAGTAGTATAAGCGGACAGGGTATGACTGAAGCTTTCTTT. Its translation: CASSISGQGMTEAFF.